These 29 T cell receptor beta chains were sequenced from one sample in a study of T-cell reconstitution after alpha-beta-depleted transplantation in children. Unique molecular identifiers were used to barcode this TCRbeta library. TCRdb re-called the PCR reads with MiXCR, one entry per CDR3 protein. The table has approximately 250,000 distinct CDR3 sequences, more than 7.5% seen once. The input for sequencing was PBMCs from the stem cell graft donor, taken from the stem cell graft. Receptor source: a human donor who donated a stem cell graft to a child with SCID.

This clonotype was observed many times. The rearrangement joins TRBV5-6 to TRBJ2-2; 11 bases align to TRBD1. This CDR3 region has 16 residues. The trim removed 4 bases at V and 4 bases at J, leaving 6 bases unmatched. CDR1 and CDR2 from the germline V gene are SGHDT and YYEEEE. CDR3 coding DNA: TGTGCCAGCAGCAACCGGGACAGGGGGTTCACCGGGGAGCTGTTTTTT. Its translation: CASSNRDRGFTGELFF. Full variable domain (rest looked up from reference TRBV5-6 and TRBJ2-2): DAGVTQSPTHLIKTRGQQVTLRCSPKSGHDTVSWYQQALGQGPQFIFQYYEEEERQRGNFPDRFSGHQFPNYSSELNVNALLLGDSALYLCASSNRDRGFTGELFFGEGSRLTVL.

This clonotype was observed at least ten times. V is TRBV27 and J is TRBJ1-1; no reliable D call. The CDR3 extends over 13 amino acids. Trimming left V 6 bases short and J 6 bases short, with 14 bases between. Germline CDR1 and CDR2: MNHEY and SMNVEV (reference sequence). The CDR3 DNA reads as TGTGCCAGCAGGCTAGACAACGGGGCTGAAGCTTTCTTT. This codes for CASRLDNGAEAFF.

This clonotype was counted many times. This chain uses TRBV3-1 with TRBJ1-1, with a weak D call TRBD1 (6 bases). This CDR3 is 16 amino acids long. From germline, CDR1 is LGHDT and CDR2 YNNKEL (reference sequence). The germline V and J ends were trimmed by 0 bases and 2 bases, with 13 bases remaining between them. CDR3 protein: CASSQDRGVLNTEAFF. CDR3 sequence (DNA): TGTGCCAGCAGCCAAGATAGGGGGGTGTTAAACACTGAAGCTTTCTTT.

This chain uses TRBV6-2 or TRBV6-3 with TRBJ1-5; tentatively, D is TRBD1 (6 bases). The germline V gene encodes CDR1 MNHEY and CDR2 SVGEGT. V lost 6 bases and J lost 4, with 19 bases in between. The length of the CDR3 is 16 residues. This chain's CDR3 is CASSTTQGRWNQPQHF. CDR3 coding DNA: TGTGCCAGCAGCACAACACAGGGTCGGTGGAATCAGCCCCAGCATTTT.

The sample holds many counts of this clonotype. The J gene is TRBJ2-3, the V gene TRBV5-8; D gene unclear. There are 17 residues in the CDR3. From germline, CDR1 is SGHTS and CDR2 YDEGEE. Between the trimmed V and J ends, which lost 2 bases and 2 bases, there was a span of 18 bases. CDR3 nucleotides: TGTGCCAGCAGCTTCTCCCCAATAGTGGGTTACACAGATACGCAGTATTTT. Protein product: CASSFSPIVGYTDTQYF.

This clonotype was counted ten times or more. The rearrangement joins TRBV5-1 to TRBJ2-1; no clear D. The ends were cut back, 1 base at V and 7 bases at J, with 12 bases in the middle. The CDR3 contains 14 residues. Germline values: CDR1 SGHRS, CDR2 YFSETQ. In DNA form, the CDR3 reads TGCGCCAGCAGCTTGAATGTCAGGTTGAATGAGCAGTTCTTC. Translated, it gives CASSLNVRLNEQFF. Full variable domain (missing parts from reference TRBV5-1 and TRBJ2-1): KAGVTQTPRYLIKTRGQQVTLSCSPISGHRSVSWYQQTPGQGLQFLFEYFSETQRNKGNFPGRFSGRQFSNSRSEMNVSTLELGDSALYLCASSLNVRLNEQFFGPGTRLTVL.

This CDR3 reads CASSQLGGGLDEQFF. CDR3 DNA sequence: TGCGCCAGCAGCCAGCTAGGGGGGGGGCTCGATGAGCAGTTCTTC. This chain joins TRBV5-1 and TRBJ2-1, with D possibly matching TRBD2 (7 bases). The V and J ends lost 4 bases and 8 bases respectively, with 19 bases between them. The CDR3 is made up of 15 amino acids. Per the germline V gene, CDR1 is SGHRS and CDR2 is YFSETQ.

This clonotype was counted many times. V and J are TRBV7-9 and TRBJ1-3, with D possibly matching TRBD1 (5 bases). The V gene's germline CDR1 is SEHNR and CDR2 FQNEAQ (reference sequence). The CDR3 is 15 residues long. V shed 0 bases and J shed 1 base, with 7 bases lying between them. CDR3 in amino acids: CASSLAQGSGNTIYF. Here the CDR3 DNA reads TGTGCCAGCAGCTTAGCGCAGGGTTCTGGAAACACCATATATTTT.

This clonotype has ten or more counts. The V call is TRBV28, the J call TRBJ2-1, with TRBD2 matching over 7 bases. The CDR3 totals 17 residues. Germline V gives CDR1 MDHEN, CDR2 SYDVKM. Losses at the gene ends were 5 bases for V and 3 bases for J; bases not matched to a gene: 13. The CDR3 nucleotides are TGTGCCAGCAGTGCACTAGCGCGCGCTATCCACTACAATGAGCAGTTCTTC. As protein: CASSALARAIHYNEQFF.

This clonotype has at least ten counts. This chain links TRBV29-1 with TRBJ1-1; 7 bases are shared with TRBD1. J was trimmed by 7 bases and V by 6 bases; bases with no gene match: 8. CDR3 length: 12 amino acids. The germline V gene encodes CDR1 SQVTM and CDR2 ANQGSEA. CDR3 bases: TGCAGCGTCGCCATCGGACAGGTTGAAGCTTTCTTT. As protein: CSVAIGQVEAFF.

This clonotype was observed many times. The chain is built from TRBV7-9 and TRBJ2-7; TRBD1 matches at 8 bases. V gave up 4 bases and J gave up 4 bases; unmatched junction bases: 9. The length of the CDR3 is 15 residues. The germline gives CDR1 SEHNR, CDR2 FQNEAQ (reference sequence). CDR3 sequence: CASSSADRAYYEQYF. DNA for the CDR3: TGTGCCAGCAGCTCGGCGGACAGGGCATATTACGAGCAGTACTTC.

This clonotype has ten or more counts. The chain links TRBV20-1 to TRBJ1-1; D gene uncertain. This CDR3 spans 15 amino acids. Trimming removed 0 bases from V and 1 base from J, with 12 bases in between. Germline loops: CDR1 DFQATT, CDR2 SNEGSKA (reference sequence). The CDR3 loop reads CSARDSPVRNTEAFF. For the CDR3, the DNA is TGCAGTGCTAGAGATTCTCCAGTGCGGAACACTGAAGCTTTCTTT.

This clonotype showed up many times. The chain recombines TRBV12-3 or TRBV12-4 with TRBJ2-7; D may be TRBD2 (6 bases). V dropped 7 bases and J dropped 2 bases, with 15 bases sitting between them. This CDR3 spans 14 amino acids. The CDR3 region is CASTARGPTYEQYF. The CDR3 coding sequence is TGTGCCAGCACCGCGCGGGGACCCACCTACGAGCAGTACTTC.

The sample holds many counts of this clonotype. This chain joins TRBV20-1 and TRBJ1-2; TRBD1 agrees at 9 bases. The germline gives CDR1 DFQATT, CDR2 SNEGSKA (reference sequence). There are 16 residues in the CDR3. V was pared by 1 base and J by 4 bases, with 10 bases of the junction left unmatched. This chain's CDR3 is CSARVHHNRGPYGYTF. In DNA form, the CDR3 reads TGCAGTGCTAGAGTTCACCATAACAGGGGGCCCTATGGCTACACCTTC.

The chain carries TRBV7-9 and TRBJ2-6, with 7 bases that match TRBD2. The CDR3 sequence is 16 residues long. V shed 4 bases and J 7 bases; nucleotides not matched to a gene: 10. Germline V gene sequence: CDR1 SEHNR, CDR2 FQNEAQ (reference sequence). CDR3: CASSWGGTRKANVLTF. Written as DNA, the CDR3 is TGTGCCAGCAGCTGGGGGGGTACTCGGAAAGCCAACGTCCTGACTTTC.

This clonotype has ten or more counts. The chain links TRBV10-3 to TRBJ2-4; no firm D call. The CDR3 totals 17 residues. V dropped 8 bases and J dropped 0 bases, with 20 bases sitting between them. Germline lookup yields CDR1 ENHRY and CDR2 SYGVKD. The CDR3 DNA is TGTGCCATCGCCCCCCGGTTGGAGAAACTAGCCAAAAACATTCAGTACTTC. It yields the protein CAIAPRLEKLAKNIQYF.

The chain uses TRBV9 and TRBJ1-2; no definite D call. CDR3 length: 11 amino acids. The germline V gene has CDR1 SGDLS and CDR2 YYNGEE. The V end lost 7 bases, the J end lost 8 bases, and 12 bases lay between the germline ends. CDR3 protein: CASGPSGGYTF. The CDR3 DNA sequence: TGTGCCAGCGGGCCCTCAGGCGGCTACACCTTC. Supplemented by reference TRBV9 and TRBJ1-2, the full variable domain reads DSGVTQTPKHLITATGQRVTLRCSPRSGDLSVYWYQQSLDQGLQFLIQYYNGEERAKGNILERFSAQQFPDLHSELNLSSLELGDSALYFCASGPSGGYTFGSGTRLTVV.

At least ten counts were recorded for this clonotype. V and J are TRBV7-3 and TRBJ2-2; 9 positions match TRBD2. The CDR3 length is 18 residues. Per germline, CDR1 SGHTA and CDR2 FQGTGA. J lost 7 bases, V lost 1 base, and 13 bases had no gene match. CDR3 amino acids: CASSLMSLAGTQGGELFF. The CDR3 DNA follows: TGTGCCAGCAGCTTAATGTCCCTAGCGGGGACCCAAGGCGGGGAGCTGTTTTTT.

The V and J genes are TRBV20-1 and TRBJ2-1; the D call may be TRBD1 or TRBD2 (5 bases each). Per germline, CDR1 DFQATT and CDR2 SNEGSKA (reference sequence). This CDR3 region has 13 residues. The ends were cut back, 5 bases at V and 5 bases at J, with 13 bases in the middle. CDR3 sequence reads: CSALLGTHNEQFF. The DNA for the CDR3 is TGCAGTGCTCTCCTCGGGACCCACAATGAGCAGTTCTTC.

This clonotype is termed large (0.1 to 1%). The chain couples TRBV2 to TRBJ2-1; unclear D gene. The CDR3 extends over 11 amino acids. CDR1 is SNHLY, CDR2 FYNNEI, per germline. V lost 8 bases, J lost 10 bases, and 12 bases lay in between. CDR3 nucleotides: TGTGCCAGCGGTAACGGGTTGGAGCAGTTCTTC. It encodes CASGNGLEQFF.

This clonotype occurred many times. The chain has TRBV5-1 and TRBJ1-1; D gene unclear. The CDR3 runs 14 residues. The V gene's germline CDR1 is SGHRS and CDR2 YFSETQ. The germline V and J ends were trimmed by 0 bases and 5 bases, with 11 bases remaining between them. The CDR3 is CASSLEPTVTEAFF. CDR3 DNA sequence: TGCGCCAGCAGCTTGGAACCTACCGTGACTGAAGCTTTCTTT.

This clonotype was recorded many times. The J gene is TRBJ1-1, the V gene TRBV12-3 or TRBV12-4; D ambiguous. Deletions cut 3 bases from V and 3 bases from J, with 11 bases between. This CDR3 region has 14 residues. Here the CDR3 DNA reads TGTGCCAGCAGTTTCCAGACGAAGGACACTGAAGCTTTCTTT. Its translation is CASSFQTKDTEAFF.

The chain is built from TRBV15 and TRBJ2-1; 7 bases are shared with TRBD2. After removal of 0 bases from V and 7 bases from J, the junction contained 15 bases not matched to a gene. This CDR3 spans 18 amino acids. The V gene's germline CDR1 is LNHNV and CDR2 YYDKDF (reference sequence). DNA for the CDR3: TGTGCCACCAGCAGAGATGTGAAAGCGGGGACCGCCGGGAATGAGCAGTTCTTC. It yields the protein CATSRDVKAGTAGNEQFF.

The chain recombines TRBV20-1 with TRBJ1-4; no clear D. The V and J ends lost 3 bases and 7 bases respectively, with 9 bases between them. This CDR3 has 12 residues. The germline V gene encodes CDR1 DFQATT and CDR2 SNEGSKA (reference sequence). CDR3 DNA: TGCAGTGCTAGTAGGCTTGCTGAAAAACTGTTTTTT. This encodes CSASRLAEKLFF.

Ten or more counts support this clonotype. This chain links TRBV12-3 or TRBV12-4 with TRBJ2-5, with 7 bases fitting TRBD1. This CDR3 has 15 residues. The ends lost 1 base at V and 4 bases at J; junction bases unmatched: 6. The CDR3 here is CASSLGQGVGETQYF. CDR3 coding DNA: TGTGCCAGCAGTTTAGGGCAGGGGGTAGGAGAGACCCAGTACTTC.

This clonotype was seen at least ten times. The chain employs TRBV12-3 or TRBV12-4 and TRBJ1-6; D may be TRBD1 (6 bases). The CDR3 is made up of 13 amino acids. The V gene lost 5 bases and the J gene lost 10 bases, with 12 bases spanning the gap. The CDR3 reads CASSIQGRSPLHF. The DNA for the CDR3 is TGTGCCAGCAGTATTCAGGGGAGGTCACCCCTCCACTTT.

The rearrangement links TRBV18 to TRBJ1-1, with D possibly being TRBD1 (6 bases). Trimming pared 2 bases from V and 7 bases from J, leaving 11 bases between. CDR3 length: 13 amino acids. The germline V gene has CDR1 KGHSH and CDR2 LQKENI. DNA for the CDR3: TGTGCCAGCTCACCAAACAGGGCTAATGAAGCTTTCTTT. It yields the protein CASSPNRANEAFF.

This clonotype was seen repeatedly, ten times or more. This sequence joins TRBV10-3 and TRBJ1-1; D gene uncertain. The CDR3 is 13 amino acids. V lost 8 bases and J 1 base, leaving 11 bases between the germline ends. CDR1 is ENHRY and CDR2 is SYGVKD in the germline V gene. CDR3 in amino acids: CAIREGQNTEAFF. In DNA, the CDR3 is TGTGCCATCCGCGAGGGCCAGAACACTGAAGCTTTCTTT.

In its sample, this clonotype was seen many times. This chain uses TRBV7-9 with TRBJ1-1; perhaps TRBD1 as D (6 bases). Germline V CDR1 and CDR2: SEHNR, FQNEAQ (reference sequence). The CDR3 length is 14 residues. The V and J ends lost 3 bases and 7 bases respectively, with 15 bases between them. CDR3 protein: CASSFPTQGLEAFF. DNA for the CDR3: TGTGCCAGCAGCTTCCCAACACAGGGCCTTGAAGCTTTCTTT.